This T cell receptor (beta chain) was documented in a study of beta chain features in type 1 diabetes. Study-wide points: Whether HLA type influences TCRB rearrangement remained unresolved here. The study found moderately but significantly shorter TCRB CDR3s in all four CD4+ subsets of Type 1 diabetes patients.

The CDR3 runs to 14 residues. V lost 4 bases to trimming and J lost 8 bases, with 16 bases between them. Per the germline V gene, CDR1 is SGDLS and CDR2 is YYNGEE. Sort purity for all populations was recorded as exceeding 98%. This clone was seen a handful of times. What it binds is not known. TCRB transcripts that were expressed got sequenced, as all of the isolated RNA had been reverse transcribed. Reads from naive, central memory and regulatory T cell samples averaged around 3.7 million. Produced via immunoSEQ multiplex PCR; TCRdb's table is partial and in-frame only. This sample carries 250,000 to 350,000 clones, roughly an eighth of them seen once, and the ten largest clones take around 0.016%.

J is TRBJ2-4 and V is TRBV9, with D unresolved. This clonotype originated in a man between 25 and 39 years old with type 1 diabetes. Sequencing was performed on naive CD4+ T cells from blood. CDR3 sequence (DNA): TGTGCCAGCAGCCCTCGACTCCCCAGTGACATTCAGTACTTC. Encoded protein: CASSPRLPSDIQYF.